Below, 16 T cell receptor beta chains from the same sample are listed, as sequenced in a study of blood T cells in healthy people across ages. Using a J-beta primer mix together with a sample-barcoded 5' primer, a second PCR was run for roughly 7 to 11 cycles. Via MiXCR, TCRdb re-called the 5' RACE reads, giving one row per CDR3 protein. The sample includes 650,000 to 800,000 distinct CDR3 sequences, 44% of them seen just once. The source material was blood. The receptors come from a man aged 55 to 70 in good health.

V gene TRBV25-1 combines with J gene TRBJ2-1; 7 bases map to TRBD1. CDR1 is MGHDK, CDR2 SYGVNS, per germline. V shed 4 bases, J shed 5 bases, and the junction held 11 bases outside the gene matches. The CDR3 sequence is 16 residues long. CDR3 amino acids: CASSGLPTGQDNEQFF. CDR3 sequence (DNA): TGTGCCAGCAGTGGTCTCCCGACAGGGCAAGACAATGAGCAGTTCTTC.

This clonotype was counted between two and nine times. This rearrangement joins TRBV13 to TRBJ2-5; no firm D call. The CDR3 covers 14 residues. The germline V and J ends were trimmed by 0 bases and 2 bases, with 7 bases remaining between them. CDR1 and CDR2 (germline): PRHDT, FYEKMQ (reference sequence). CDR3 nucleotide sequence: TGTGCCAGCAGCTTAGGGTTCGTGCAAGAGACCCAGTACTTC. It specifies CASSLGFVQETQYF.

This CDR3 is CASSGSSLTQYF. The CDR3, as DNA: TGTGCCAGCTCCGGAAGTTCCCTTACGCAGTATTTT. The rearrangement links TRBV18 to TRBJ2-3; D is uncertain. Germline CDR1 and CDR2: KGHSH and LQKENI. The V gene lost 6 bases and the J gene lost 8 bases, with 12 bases spanning the gap. This CDR3 is built from 12 residues. The whole variable domain, filled in from reference TRBV18 and TRBJ2-3, reads NAGVMQNPRHLVRRRGQEARLRCSPMKGHSHVYWYRQLPEEGLKFMVYLQKENIIDESGMPKERFSAEFPKEGPSILRIQQVVRGDSAAYFCASSGSSLTQYFGPGTRLTVL.

The CDR3 is CASSQGAGRTYEQYF. CDR3 nucleotide sequence: TGCGCCAGCAGCCAAGGGGCAGGGAGGACCTACGAGCAGTACTTC. The V and J genes are TRBV4-1 and TRBJ2-7, with a tentative D call TRBD2 (6 bases). Deletions cut 1 base from V and 2 bases from J, with 12 bases between. Germline CDR1 MGHRA, CDR2 YSYEKL. The CDR3 extends over 15 amino acids.

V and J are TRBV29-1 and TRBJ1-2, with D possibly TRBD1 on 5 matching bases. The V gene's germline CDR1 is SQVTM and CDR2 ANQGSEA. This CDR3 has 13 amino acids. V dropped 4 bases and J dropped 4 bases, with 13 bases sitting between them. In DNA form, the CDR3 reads TGCAGCGTTGGCTCCGGGACCTCCTATGGCTACACCTTC. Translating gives CSVGSGTSYGYTF.

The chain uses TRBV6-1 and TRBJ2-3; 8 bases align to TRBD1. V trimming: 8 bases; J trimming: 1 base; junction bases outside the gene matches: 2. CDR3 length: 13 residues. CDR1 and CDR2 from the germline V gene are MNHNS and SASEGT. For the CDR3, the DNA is TGTGCCAGCGTACAGGGGGGCACAGATACGCAGTATTTT. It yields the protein CASVQGGTDTQYF.

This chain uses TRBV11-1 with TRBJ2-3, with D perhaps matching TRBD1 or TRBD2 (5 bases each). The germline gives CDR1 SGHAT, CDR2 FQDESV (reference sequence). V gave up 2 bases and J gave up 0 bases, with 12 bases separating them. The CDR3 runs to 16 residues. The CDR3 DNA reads TGTGCCAGCAGCTTATTTTCCGGGGCAAGCACAGATACGCAGTATTTT. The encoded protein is CASSLFSGASTDTQYF.

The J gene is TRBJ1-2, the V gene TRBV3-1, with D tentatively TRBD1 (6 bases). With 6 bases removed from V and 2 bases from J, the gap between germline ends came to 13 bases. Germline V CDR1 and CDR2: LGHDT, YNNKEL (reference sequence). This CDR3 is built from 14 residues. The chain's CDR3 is CASSYGQKNYGYTF. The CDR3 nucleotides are TGTGCCAGCAGTTACGGACAGAAGAACTATGGCTACACCTTC.

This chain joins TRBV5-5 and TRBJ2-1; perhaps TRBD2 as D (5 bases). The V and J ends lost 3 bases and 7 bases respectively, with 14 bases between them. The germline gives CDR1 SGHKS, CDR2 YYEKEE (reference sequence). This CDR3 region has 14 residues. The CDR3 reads CASSSGRTRNEQFF. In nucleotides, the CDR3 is TGTGCCAGCAGCTCCGGACGGACTCGAAATGAGCAGTTCTTC. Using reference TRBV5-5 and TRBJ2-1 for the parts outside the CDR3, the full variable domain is DAGVTQSPTHLIKTRGQQVTLRCSPISGHKSVSWYQQVLGQGPQFIFQYYEKEERGRGNFPDRFSARQFPNYSSELNVNALLLGDSALYLCASSSGRTRNEQFFGPGTRLTVL.

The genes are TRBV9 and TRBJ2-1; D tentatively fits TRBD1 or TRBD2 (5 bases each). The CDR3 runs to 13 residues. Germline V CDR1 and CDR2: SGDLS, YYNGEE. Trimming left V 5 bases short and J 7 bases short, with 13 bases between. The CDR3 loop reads CASRATEGNEQFF. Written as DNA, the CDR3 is TGTGCCAGCAGAGCTACCGAGGGGAATGAGCAGTTCTTC.

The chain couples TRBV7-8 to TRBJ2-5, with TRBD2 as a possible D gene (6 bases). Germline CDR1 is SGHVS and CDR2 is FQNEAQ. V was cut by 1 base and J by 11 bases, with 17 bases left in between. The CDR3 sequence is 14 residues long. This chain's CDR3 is CASSLDALAYEQYF. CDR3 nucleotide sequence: TGTGCCAGCAGCTTAGATGCCCTAGCGTATGAGCAGTACTTC.

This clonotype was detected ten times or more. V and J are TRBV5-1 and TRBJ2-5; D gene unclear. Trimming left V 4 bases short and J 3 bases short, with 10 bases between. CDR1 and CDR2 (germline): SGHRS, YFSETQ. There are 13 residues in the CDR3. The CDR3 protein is CASSELVEETQYF. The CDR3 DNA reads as TGCGCCAGCAGCGAGCTCGTAGAAGAGACCCAGTACTTC.

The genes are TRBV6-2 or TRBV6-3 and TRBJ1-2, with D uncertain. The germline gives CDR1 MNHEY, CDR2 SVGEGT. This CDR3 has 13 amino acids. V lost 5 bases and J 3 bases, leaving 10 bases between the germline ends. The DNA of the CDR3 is TGTGCCAGCAGTCTAGACGGTCACTATGGCTACACCTTC. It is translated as CASSLDGHYGYTF.

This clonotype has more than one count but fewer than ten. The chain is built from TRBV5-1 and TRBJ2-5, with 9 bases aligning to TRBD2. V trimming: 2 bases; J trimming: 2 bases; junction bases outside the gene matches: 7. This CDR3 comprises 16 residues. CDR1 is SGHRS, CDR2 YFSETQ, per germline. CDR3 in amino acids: CASSLGLARAQETQYF. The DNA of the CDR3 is TGCGCCAGCAGCTTAGGACTAGCGAGAGCACAAGAGACCCAGTACTTC.

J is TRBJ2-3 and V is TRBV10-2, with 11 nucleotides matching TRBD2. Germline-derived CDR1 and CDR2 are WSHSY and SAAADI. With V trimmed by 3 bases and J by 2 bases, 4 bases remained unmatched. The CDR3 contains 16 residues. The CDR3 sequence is CASSDASGGHTDTQYF. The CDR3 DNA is TGCGCCAGCAGTGACGCTAGCGGGGGGCACACAGATACGCAGTATTTT.

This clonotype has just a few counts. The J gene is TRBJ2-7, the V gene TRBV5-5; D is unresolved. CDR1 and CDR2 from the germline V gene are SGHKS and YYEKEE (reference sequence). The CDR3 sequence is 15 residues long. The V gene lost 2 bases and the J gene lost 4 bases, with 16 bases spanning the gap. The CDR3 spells CASSFTRAALYEQYF. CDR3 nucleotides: TGTGCCAGCAGCTTTACACGGGCAGCCCTTTACGAGCAGTACTTC. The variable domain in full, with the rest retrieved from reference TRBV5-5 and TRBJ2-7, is DAGVTQSPTHLIKTRGQQVTLRCSPISGHKSVSWYQQVLGQGPQFIFQYYEKEERGRGNFPDRFSARQFPNYSSELNVNALLLGDSALYLCASSFTRAALYEQYFGPGTRLTVT.